These T cell receptor beta chains were read from a single sample in a study of blood T cell repertoires in COVID-19. Clones were read by immunoSEQ multiplex PCR, and TCRdb kept only the in-frame ones, dropping some. The table shows tens of thousands of clones, with more than 75% occurring only once. Sequencing was done on a sample of peripheral blood. These receptors originate from a man aged 60 to 75 with acute or convalescent COVID-19. CDR3s leave out the opening cysteine and the closing phenylalanine or tryptophan. The order of the fields is V gene, clone size, CDR3 protein. Size is stated for part of the rows, as once, few or many counts, or as a class when the clone is expanded.

TRBV3-1/TRBV3-2	NA	ASSQDTGGLYNEQF
TRBV10-3	NA	AISEARAYGYT
TRBV5-1	few	ASSVNRGFTEGYT
TRBV11-3	once	ASGFSQGSPPYGYT
TRBV24-1	NA	ATSDRGGRGFTTDTQY
TRBV5-1	NA	ASSPLQGAGANVLT
TRBV5-1	NA	ASTGGITDTQY
TRBV5-1	NA	ASSSSGTGLTLSGNTIY
TRBV10-3	NA	AIRDRGRSYEQY
TRBV27	NA	ASSPWGQGAGYT
TRBV6-2/TRBV6-3	NA	ASSYPIGPRISYSGNTIY
TRBV5-1	NA	ASSPPGQRGEAF
TRBV6-1	NA	ASSELGSGTYGYT
TRBV27	NA	ASSRRLVDVGRDSEKLF
TRBV6-5	NA	ASSSFGSPLH
TRBV29-1	NA	SVGTGGTVDQPQH
TRBV19	once	ASSVTGATGELF
TRBV6-5	NA	ASSYKDSLNTEAF
TRBV29-1	NA	SVLTGISYEQY
TRBV6-1	NA	ASSETGSLGNSPLH
TRBV21-1	NA	AIHISEWGYLYNSPLH
TRBV3-1/TRBV3-2	NA	ASRKQAGYEQY
TRBV9	NA	ASSVYTGTPNGYT
TRBV19	NA	ASSINRDSSYEQY
TRBV6-6	NA	ASFPGGGEAF
TRBV2	once	ASRGGRSNQPQH
TRBV2	NA	ASSDRGQGNQPQH
TRBV5-4	NA	ASSPGLVNEKLF
TRBV2	NA	ASSRGQGGESQPQH
TRBV24-1	NA	ATSDFAGTEAF
TRBV6-2/TRBV6-3	once	ASSYGSDYEQY
TRBV25-1	NA	ASSEGHLTEAF
TRBV5-1	NA	ASSLQGDSSGNTIY
TRBV24-1	NA	ATSDWTGGTGELF
TRBV19	NA	ASSMDRGLLNSPLH
TRBV21-1	NA	ASPPEVPAKNIQY
TRBV6-5	NA	ATERTGVNTEAF
TRBV19	NA	ASSLGPGQKNQPQH
TRBV9	NA	ASSVGGQGSEKLF
TRBV6-1	NA	ASSETSHTEAF
TRBV6-1	NA	ASSEGHSSTDTQY
TRBV2	NA	ASSYGTVGPHQPQH
TRBV5-1	NA	ASSFAAGRLSVAEQF
TRBV5-4	NA	ASSLGQDISYEQY
TRBV6-1	NA	ASSEGQGRTNEKLF
TRBV5-1	NA	ASRGGRTSTDTQY
TRBV28	NA	ANNYQGTGCQPQH
TRBV28	once	ASSLGPGGGNSPLH
TRBV19	NA	ASSIGGTGRHEQY
TRBV12-5	NA	ASGLIQDGTRDTDTQY
TRBV19	NA	ATVPTGNTDTQY
TRBV6-6	NA	AIRPQGLSNYGYT
TRBV5-1	NA	ASSANLAGGHQY
TRBV5-1	NA	ASSLEGTGVADTQY
TRBV5-1	NA	ASSPIPGLAGVLAKNIQY
TRBV11-1	NA	ASSSGQGNQPQH
TRBV29-1	NA	SALQGGNHEQY
TRBV2	NA	ASQVNTEAF
TRBV5-1	NA	ASSQRPGSATPTDTQY
TRBV27	NA	ASSPWDRELTEAF